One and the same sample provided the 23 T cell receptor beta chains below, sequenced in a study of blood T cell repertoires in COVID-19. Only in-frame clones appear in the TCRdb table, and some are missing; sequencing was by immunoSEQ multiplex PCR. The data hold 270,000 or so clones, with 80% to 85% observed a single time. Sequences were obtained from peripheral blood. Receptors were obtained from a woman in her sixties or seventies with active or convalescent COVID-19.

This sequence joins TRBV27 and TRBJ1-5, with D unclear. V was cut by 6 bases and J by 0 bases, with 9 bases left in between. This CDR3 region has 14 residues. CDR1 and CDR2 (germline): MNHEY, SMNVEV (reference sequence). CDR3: CASRPDSSNQPQHF. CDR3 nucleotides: TGTGCCAGCAGACCAGATTCTAGCAATCAGCCCCAGCATTTT.

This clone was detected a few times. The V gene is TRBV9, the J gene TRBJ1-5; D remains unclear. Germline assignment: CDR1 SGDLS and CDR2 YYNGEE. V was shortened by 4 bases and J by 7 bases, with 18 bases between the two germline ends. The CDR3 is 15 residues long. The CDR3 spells CASSPQAGSEQPQHF. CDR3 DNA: TGTGCCAGCAGCCCTCAAGCGGGGTCGGAACAGCCCCAGCATTTT. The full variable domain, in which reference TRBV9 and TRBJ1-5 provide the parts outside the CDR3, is DSGVTQTPKHLITATGQRVTLRCSPRSGDLSVYWYQQSLDQGLQFLIQYYNGEERAKGNILERFSAQQFPDLHSELNLSSLELGDSALYFCASSPQAGSEQPQHFGDGTRLSIL.

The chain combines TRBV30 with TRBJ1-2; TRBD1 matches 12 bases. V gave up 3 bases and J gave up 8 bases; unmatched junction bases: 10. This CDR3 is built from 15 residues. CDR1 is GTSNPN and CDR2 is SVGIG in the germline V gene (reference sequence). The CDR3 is CAWREKGDRGQGYTF. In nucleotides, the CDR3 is TGTGCCTGGAGGGAAAAAGGGGACAGGGGGCAGGGCTACACCTTC.

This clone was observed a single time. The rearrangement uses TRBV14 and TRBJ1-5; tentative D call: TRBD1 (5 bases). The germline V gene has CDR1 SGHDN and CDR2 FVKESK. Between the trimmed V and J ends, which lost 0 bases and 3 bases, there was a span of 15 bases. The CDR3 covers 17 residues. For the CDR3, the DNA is TGTGCCAGCAGCCAAGAGCACCGGGGGTTTCACAATCAGCCCCAGCATTTT. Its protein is CASSQEHRGFHNQPQHF.

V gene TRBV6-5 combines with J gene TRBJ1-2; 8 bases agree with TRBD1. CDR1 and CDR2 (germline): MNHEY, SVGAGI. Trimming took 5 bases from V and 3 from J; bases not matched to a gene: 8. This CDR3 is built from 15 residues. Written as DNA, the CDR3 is TGTGCCAGCAGTCCAGGGGGCGCGAGAGACTATGGCTACACCTTC. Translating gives CASSPGGARDYGYTF.

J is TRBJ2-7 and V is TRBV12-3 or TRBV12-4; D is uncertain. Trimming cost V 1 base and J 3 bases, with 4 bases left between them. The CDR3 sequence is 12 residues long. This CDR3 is CASSLGLYEQYF. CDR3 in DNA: TGTGCCAGCAGTTTAGGACTCTACGAGCAGTACTTC.

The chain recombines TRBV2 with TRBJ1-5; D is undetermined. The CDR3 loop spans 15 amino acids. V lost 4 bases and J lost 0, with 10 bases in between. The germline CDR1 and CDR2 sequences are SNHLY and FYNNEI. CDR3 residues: CASSVQDNSNQPQHF. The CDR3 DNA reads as TGTGCCAGCAGTGTGCAGGATAATAGCAATCAGCCCCAGCATTTT.

For the CDR3, the DNA is TGTGCCAGCAGTCGAGGTAATCAGCCCCAGCATTTT. Its protein product is CASSRGNQPQHF. The rearrangement uses TRBV25-1 and TRBJ1-5, with no clear D. The V end was cut by 5 bases, the J end by 4 bases, with 6 bases between. This CDR3 spans 12 amino acids. Looked up from germline, CDR1 is MGHDK and CDR2 is SYGVNS.

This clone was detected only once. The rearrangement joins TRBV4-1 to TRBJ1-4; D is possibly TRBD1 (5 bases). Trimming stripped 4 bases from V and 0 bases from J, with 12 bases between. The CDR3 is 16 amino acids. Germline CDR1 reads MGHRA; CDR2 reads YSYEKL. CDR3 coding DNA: TGCGCCAGCAGCCCCGGACACCATGCAACTAATGAAAAACTGTTTTTT. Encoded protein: CASSPGHHATNEKLFF.

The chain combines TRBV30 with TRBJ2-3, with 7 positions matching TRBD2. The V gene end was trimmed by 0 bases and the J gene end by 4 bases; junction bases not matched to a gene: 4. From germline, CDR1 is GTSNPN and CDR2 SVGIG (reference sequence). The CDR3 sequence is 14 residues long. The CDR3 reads CAWSVRGVPDTQYF. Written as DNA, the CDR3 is TGTGCCTGGAGTGTCCGGGGGGTCCCAGATACGCAGTATTTT.

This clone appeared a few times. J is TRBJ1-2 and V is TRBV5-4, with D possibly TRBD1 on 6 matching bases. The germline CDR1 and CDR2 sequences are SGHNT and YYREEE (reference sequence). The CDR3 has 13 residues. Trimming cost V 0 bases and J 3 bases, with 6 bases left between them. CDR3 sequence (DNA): TGTGCCAGCAGCTTGGAGGGGGACTATGGCTACACCTTC. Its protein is CASSLEGDYGYTF.

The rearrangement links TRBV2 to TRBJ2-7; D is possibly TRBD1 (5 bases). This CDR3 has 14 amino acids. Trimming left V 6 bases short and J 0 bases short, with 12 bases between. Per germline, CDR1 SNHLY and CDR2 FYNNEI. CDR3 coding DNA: TGTGCCAGCAGCTTATTACAGGCCTCCTACGAGCAGTACTTC. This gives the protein CASSLLQASYEQYF.

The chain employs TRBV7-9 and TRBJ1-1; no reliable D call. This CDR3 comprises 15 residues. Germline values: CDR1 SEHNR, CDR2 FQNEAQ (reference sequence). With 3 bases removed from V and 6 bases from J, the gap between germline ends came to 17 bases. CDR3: CASSFDTELSAEAFF. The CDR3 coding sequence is TGTGCCAGCAGCTTTGATACGGAATTAAGCGCTGAAGCTTTCTTT.

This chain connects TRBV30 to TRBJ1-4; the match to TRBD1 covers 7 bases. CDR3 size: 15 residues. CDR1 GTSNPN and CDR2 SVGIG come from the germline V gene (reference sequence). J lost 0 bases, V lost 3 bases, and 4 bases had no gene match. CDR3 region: CAWRQGSSTNEKLFF. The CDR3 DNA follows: TGTGCCTGGAGACAGGGGTCCTCAACTAATGAAAAACTGTTTTTT. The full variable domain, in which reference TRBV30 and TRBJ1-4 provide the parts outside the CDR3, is SQTIHQWPATLVQPVGSPLSLECTVEGTSNPNLYWYRQAAGRGLQLLFYSVGIGQISSEVPQNLSASRPQDRQFILSSKKLLLSDSGFYLCAWRQGSSTNEKLFFGSGTQLSVL.

CDR3 region: CASSQDVSSTGELFF. CDR3 in DNA: TGTGCCAGCAGCCAAGATGTCTCGAGCACCGGGGAGCTGTTTTTT. V is TRBV3-1 (or the pseudogene TRBV3-2) and J is TRBJ2-2; unclear D gene. The V end lost 0 bases, the J end lost 4 bases, and 9 bases lay between the germline ends. Germline CDR1 LGHDT, CDR2 YNNKEL (reference sequence). The CDR3 totals 15 residues.

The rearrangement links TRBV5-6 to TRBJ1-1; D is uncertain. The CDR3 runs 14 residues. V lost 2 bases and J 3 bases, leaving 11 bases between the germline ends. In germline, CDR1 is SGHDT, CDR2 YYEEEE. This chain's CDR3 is CASSFIDTYTEAFF. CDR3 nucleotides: TGTGCCAGCAGCTTTATTGACACTTACACTGAAGCTTTCTTT.

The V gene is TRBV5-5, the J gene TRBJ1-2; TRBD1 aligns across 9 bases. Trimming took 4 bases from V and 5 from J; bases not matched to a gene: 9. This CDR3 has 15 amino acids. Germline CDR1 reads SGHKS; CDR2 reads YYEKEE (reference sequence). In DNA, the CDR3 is TGTGCCAGCAGCCTACGGACAGGGGCGAGGTATGGCTACACCTTC. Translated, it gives CASSLRTGARYGYTF.

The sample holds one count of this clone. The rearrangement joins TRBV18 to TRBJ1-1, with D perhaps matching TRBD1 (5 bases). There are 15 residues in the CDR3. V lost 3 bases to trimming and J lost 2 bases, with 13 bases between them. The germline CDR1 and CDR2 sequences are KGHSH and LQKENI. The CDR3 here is CASSPRQLPNTEAFF. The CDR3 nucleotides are TGTGCCAGCTCACCTAGACAGCTTCCCAACACTGAAGCTTTCTTT.

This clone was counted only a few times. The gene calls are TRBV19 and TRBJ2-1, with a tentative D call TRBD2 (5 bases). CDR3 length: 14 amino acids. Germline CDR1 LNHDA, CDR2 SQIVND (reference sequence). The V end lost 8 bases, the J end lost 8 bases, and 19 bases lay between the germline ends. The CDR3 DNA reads TGTGCCAGTGCTCCTCCGGGGTCCCAGGATGAGCAGTTCTTC. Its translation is CASAPPGSQDEQFF.

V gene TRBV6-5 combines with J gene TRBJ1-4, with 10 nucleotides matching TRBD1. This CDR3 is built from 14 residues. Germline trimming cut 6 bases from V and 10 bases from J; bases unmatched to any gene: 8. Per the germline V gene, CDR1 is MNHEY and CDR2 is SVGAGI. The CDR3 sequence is CASSPTGGTGKLFF. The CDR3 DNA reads TGTGCCAGCAGCCCGACAGGGGGCACGGGAAAACTGTTTTTT.

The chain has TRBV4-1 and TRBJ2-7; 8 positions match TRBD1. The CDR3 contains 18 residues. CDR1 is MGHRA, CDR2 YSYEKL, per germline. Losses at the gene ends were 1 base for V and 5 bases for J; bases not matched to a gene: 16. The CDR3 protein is CASSQAWATGASSHEQYF. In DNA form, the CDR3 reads TGCGCCAGCAGCCAAGCTTGGGCGACAGGGGCCTCCAGCCACGAGCAGTACTTC.

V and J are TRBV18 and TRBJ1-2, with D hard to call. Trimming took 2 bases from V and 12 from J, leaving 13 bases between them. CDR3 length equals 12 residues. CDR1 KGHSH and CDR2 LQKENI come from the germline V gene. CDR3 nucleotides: TGTGCCAGCTCACCAAGACCCCCCGAGGACACCTTC. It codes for CASSPRPPEDTF.

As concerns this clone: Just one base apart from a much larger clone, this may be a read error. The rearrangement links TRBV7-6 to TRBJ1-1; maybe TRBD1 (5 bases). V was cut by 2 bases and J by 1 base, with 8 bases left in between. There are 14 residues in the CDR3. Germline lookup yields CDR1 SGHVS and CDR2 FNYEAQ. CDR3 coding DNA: TGTGCCAGCAGCTTACTACAGGCGAACACTGAAGCTTTCTTT. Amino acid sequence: CASSLLQANTEAFF.